A selection of T cell receptor beta chains follows, all from one sample in a study of Graves' ophthalmopathy and Graves' hyperthyroidism. Each CDR3 protein is one row after TCRdb ran MiXCR on the multiplex PCR reads. The sample yields 300,000 to 400,000 distinct CDR3 sequences, roughly 17% seen once. Sequenced input: peripheral blood. These TCRs come from an adult man with Graves' ophthalmopathy. Both conserved end residues are part of each CDR3. D genes are given only for firm matches. Clone size is shown for a subset of rows, as once, few, many or a class of expanded clone.

j_call d_call v_call clone_size cdr3_aa cdr3_nt
TRBJ1-3 NA TRBV6-6 many CASSYSGQPQGGNTIYF TGTGCCAGCAGTTACAGCGGACAGCCCCAGGGTGGAAACACCATATATTTT
TRBJ1-2 NA TRBV28 many CASSLGGLLGYTF TGTGCCAGCAGTCTAGGGGGACTCCTTGGCTACACCTTC
TRBJ1-5 NA TRBV24-1 NA CATSDSQSNQPQHF TGTGCCACCAGTGATTCCCAGAGCAATCAGCCCCAGCATTTT
TRBJ1-1 TRBD1 TRBV12-5 many CASAHRGNTEAFF TGTGCTAGTGCCCACAGGGGGAACACTGAAGCTTTCTTT
TRBJ1-6 NA TRBV12-3/TRBV12-4 few CASSLEPGGLGSPLHF TGTGCCAGCAGTTTAGAACCGGGAGGGCTTGGTTCACCCCTCCACTTT
TRBJ2-7 TRBD1 TRBV28 NA CASRNRQGSYEQYF TGTGCCAGCAGAAACAGACAGGGCTCCTACGAGCAGTACTTC
TRBJ2-7 NA TRBV24-1 many CATSDLPRAGVPYEQYF TGTGCCACCAGTGATTTGCCCAGGGCAGGGGTCCCCTACGAGCAGTACTTC
TRBJ2-7 NA TRBV7-2 NA CASSNRNSYEQYF TGTGCCAGCAGCAATAGAAACTCCTACGAGCAGTACTTC
TRBJ2-7 NA TRBV10-3 many CAISEYIEEGRLINF TGTGCCATCAGTGAGTATATAGAGGAGGGACGCCTTATCAACTTC
TRBJ2-5 NA TRBV19 many CASRRDGAETQYF TGTGCCAGCCGCCGGGACGGGGCGGAGACCCAGTACTTC
TRBJ2-5 NA TRBV7-8 many CASSPLGTYYQETQYF TGTGCCAGCAGCCCCCTTGGTACCTATTACCAAGAGACCCAGTACTTC
TRBJ1-6 TRBD1 TRBV6-2/TRBV6-3 many CASSYGGSRGRGSPLHF TGTGCCAGCAGTTACGGAGGATCCAGGGGGCGAGGGTCACCCCTCCACTTT
TRBJ2-7 TRBD2 TRBV5-8 many CASSKTSGVSYEQYF TGTGCCAGCAGTAAAACTAGCGGTGTTTCCTACGAGCAGTACTTC
TRBJ1-1 NA TRBV27 many CASSLFGGETEAFF TGTGCCAGCAGTTTATTCGGGGGGGAGACTGAAGCTTTCTTT
TRBJ1-1 NA TRBV11-1 many CASTSLTGAGATEAFF TGTGCCAGCACCTCTCTTACGGGGGCCGGCGCCACTGAAGCTTTCTTT
TRBJ2-7 TRBD2 TRBV20-1 many CSARDLKLAGIYEQYF TGCAGTGCTAGAGATCTAAAACTAGCGGGGATCTACGAGCAGTACTTC
TRBJ2-4 NA TRBV3-1 many CASSQAQGTGIQYF TGTGCCAGCAGCCAGGCACAGGGTACAGGCATTCAGTACTTC